This T cell receptor (beta chain) was captured by sequencing in a study of cytomegalovirus exposure and HLA in healthy donors. Primers for the PCR totalled 60 Vbeta and 13 Jbeta. TCRdb's copy holds only in-frame clones and misses some; the assay was immunoSEQ multiplex PCR. The data show over 120,000 clones, roughly 78% seen once. Trimming took 0 bases from V and 7 from J, leaving 10 bases between them. The CDR3 has 13 residues. Germline assignment: CDR1 SGHRS and CDR2 YFSETQ. The chain couples TRBV5-1 to TRBJ1-2; D ambiguous. The specimen sequenced was PBMCs. The receptor's source is a female donor in good health and CMV-seronegative. The DNA for the CDR3 is TGCGCCAGCAGCTTGGGTCAATTGTCTGGCTACACCTTC. This translates into CASSLGQLSGYTF.